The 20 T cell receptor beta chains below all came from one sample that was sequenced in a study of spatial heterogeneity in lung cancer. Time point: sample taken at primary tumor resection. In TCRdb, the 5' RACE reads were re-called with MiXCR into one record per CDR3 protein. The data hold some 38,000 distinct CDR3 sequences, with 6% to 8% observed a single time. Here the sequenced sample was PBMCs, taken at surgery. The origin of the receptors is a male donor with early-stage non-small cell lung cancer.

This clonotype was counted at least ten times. The CDR3 region is CASSESYRGEQYV. The CDR3 nucleotides are TGTGCCAGCAGCGAAAGCTATCGAGGCGAGCAGTACGTC. The chain is built from TRBV11-3 and TRBJ2-7; unclear D gene. Trimming took off 5 bases at V and 6 bases at J, with 14 bases between the two ends. Germline-derived CDR1 and CDR2 are SGHNT and YENEEA. The CDR3 length is 13 residues.

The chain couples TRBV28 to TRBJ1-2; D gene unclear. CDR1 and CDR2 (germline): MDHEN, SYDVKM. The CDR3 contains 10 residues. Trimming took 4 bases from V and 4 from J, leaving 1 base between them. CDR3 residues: CASSSYGYTF. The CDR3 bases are TGTGCCAGCAGTTCCTATGGCTACACCTTC.

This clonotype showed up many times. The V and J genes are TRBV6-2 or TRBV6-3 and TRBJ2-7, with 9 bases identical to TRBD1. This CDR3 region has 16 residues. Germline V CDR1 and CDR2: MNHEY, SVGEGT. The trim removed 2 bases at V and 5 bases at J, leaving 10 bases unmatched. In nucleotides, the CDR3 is TGTGCCAGCAGTTACCACTTACAGGGGGCGCCACACGAGCAGTACGTC. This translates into CASSYHLQGAPHEQYV.

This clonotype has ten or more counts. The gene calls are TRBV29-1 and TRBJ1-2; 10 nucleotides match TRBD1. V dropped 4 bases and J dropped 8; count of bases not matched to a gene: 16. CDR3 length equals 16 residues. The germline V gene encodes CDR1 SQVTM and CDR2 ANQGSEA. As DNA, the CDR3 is TGCAGCGTTGCCCGAAGGACAGGGGGTATGCTGTACGGCTACACCTTC. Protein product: CSVARRTGGMLYGYTF.

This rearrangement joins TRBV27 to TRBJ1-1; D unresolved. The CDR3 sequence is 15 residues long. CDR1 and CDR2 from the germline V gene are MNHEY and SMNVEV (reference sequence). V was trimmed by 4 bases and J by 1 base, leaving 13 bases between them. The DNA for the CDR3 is TGTGCCAGCAGTTCATATTACGTGGGGAACACTGAAGCTTTCTTT. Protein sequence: CASSSYYVGNTEAFF.

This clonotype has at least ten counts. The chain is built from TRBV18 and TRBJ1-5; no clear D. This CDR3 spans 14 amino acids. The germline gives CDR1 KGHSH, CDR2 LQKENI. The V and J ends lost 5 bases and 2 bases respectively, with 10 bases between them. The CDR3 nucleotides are TGTGCCAGCTCATTAAGGAGGGGCAATCAGCCCCAGCATTTT. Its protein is CASSLRRGNQPQHF.

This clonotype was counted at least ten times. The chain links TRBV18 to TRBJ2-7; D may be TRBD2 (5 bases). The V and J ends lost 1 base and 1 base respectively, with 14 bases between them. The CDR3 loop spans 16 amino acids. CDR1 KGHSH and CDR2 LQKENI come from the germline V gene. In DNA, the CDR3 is TGTGCCAGCTCACCACAGGGTGGAGGATATTCCTACGAGCAGTACTTC. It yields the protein CASSPQGGGYSYEQYF.

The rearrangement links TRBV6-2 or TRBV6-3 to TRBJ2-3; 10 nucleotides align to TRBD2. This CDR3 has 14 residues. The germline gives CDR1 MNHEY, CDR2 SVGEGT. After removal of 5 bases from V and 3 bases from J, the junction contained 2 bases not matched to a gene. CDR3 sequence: CASSPSGGTDTQYF. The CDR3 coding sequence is TGTGCCAGCAGTCCTAGCGGGGGTACAGATACGCAGTATTTT.

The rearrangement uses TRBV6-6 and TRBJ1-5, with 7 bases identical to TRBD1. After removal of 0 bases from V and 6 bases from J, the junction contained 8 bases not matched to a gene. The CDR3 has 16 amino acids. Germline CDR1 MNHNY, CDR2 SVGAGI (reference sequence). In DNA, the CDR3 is TGTGCCAGCAGTTACTCGCAGGGGGAGGATGGTCAGCCCCAGCATTTT. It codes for CASSYSQGEDGQPQHF.

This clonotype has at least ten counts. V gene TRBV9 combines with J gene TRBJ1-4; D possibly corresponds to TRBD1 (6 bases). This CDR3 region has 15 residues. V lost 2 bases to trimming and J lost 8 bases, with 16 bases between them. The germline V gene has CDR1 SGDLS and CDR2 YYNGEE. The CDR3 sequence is CASSVERGEREKLFF. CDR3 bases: TGTGCCAGCAGCGTGGAGAGGGGGGAACGGGAAAAACTGTTTTTT.

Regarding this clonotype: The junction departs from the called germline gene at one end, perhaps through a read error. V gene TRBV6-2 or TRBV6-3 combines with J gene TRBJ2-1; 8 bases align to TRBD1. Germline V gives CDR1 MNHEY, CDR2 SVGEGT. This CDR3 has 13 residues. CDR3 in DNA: TGTGCCAGCAGTCAACAGGGGGTGAATGAGCGGTTCTTC. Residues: CASSQQGVNERFF.

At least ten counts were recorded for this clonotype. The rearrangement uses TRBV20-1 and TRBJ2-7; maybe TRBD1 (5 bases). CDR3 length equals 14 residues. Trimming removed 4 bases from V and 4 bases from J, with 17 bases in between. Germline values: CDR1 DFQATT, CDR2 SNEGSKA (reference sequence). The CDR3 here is CSATPTEKEYEQYF. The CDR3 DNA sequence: TGCAGTGCTACCCCGACAGAAAAAGAATACGAGCAGTACTTC.

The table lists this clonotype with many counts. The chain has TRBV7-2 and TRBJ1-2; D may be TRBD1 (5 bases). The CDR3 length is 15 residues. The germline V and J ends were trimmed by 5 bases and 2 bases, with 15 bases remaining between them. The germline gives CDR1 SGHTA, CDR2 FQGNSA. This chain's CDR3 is CASSGPGRVNYGYTF. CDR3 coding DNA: TGTGCCAGCAGCGGACCAGGGAGGGTCAACTATGGCTACACCTTC.

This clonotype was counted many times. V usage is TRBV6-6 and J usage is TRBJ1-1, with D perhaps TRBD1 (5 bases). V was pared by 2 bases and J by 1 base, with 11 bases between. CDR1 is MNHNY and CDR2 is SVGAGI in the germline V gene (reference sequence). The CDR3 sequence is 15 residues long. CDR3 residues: CASSYMGGQNTEAFF. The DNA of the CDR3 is TGTGCCAGCAGTTACATGGGTGGACAGAACACTGAAGCTTTCTTT.

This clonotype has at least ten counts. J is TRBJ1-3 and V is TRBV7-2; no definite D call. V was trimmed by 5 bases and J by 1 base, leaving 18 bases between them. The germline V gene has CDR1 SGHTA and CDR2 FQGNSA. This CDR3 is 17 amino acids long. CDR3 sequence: CASSQRRVLVSGNTIYF. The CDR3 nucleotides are TGTGCCAGCAGCCAAAGGAGGGTACTAGTTTCTGGAAACACCATATATTTT.

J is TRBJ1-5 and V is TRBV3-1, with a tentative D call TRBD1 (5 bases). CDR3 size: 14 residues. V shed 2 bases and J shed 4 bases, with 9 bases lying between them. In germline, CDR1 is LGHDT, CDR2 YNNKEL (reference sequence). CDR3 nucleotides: TGTGCCAGCAGCCAACTAGGGGAGAATCAGCCCCAGCATTTT. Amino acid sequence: CASSQLGENQPQHF.

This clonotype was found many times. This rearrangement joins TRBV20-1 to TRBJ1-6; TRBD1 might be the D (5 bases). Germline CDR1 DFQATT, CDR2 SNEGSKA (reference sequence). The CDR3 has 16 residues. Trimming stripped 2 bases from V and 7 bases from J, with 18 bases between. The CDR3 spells CSARSSGARGNSPLHF. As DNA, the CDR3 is TGCAGTGCTAGATCTTCAGGTGCGCGGGGGAATTCACCCCTCCACTTT.

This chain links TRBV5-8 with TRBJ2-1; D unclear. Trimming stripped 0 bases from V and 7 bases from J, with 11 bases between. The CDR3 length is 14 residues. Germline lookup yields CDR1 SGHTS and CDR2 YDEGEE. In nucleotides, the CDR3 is TGTGCCAGCAGCTTGGGGTTCCAGCTTAATGAGCAGTTCTTC. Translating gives CASSLGFQLNEQFF.

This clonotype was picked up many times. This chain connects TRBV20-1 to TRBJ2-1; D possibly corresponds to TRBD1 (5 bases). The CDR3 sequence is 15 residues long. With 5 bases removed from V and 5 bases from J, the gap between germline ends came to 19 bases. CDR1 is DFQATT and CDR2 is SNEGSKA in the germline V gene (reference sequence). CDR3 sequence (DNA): TGCAGTGCTGAGCCCCTGGGGCAGGTAAACAATGAGCAGTTCTTC. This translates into CSAEPLGQVNNEQFF.

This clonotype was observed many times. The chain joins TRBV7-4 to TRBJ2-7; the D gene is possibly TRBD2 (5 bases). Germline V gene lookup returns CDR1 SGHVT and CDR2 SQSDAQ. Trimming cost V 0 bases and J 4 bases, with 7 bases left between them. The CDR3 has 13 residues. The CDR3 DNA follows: TGTGCCAGCAGCTTAGCGGAGGAGTACGAGCAGTACGTC. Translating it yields CASSLAEEYEQYV.